A single count supports the clone carrying this T cell receptor beta chain. The sample originates from a study of blood T cell repertoires in COVID-19. Whole-study context: The study drew acute and convalescent COVID-19 samples from the United States, Italy and Spain. T cells, B-cell-depleted T cells, or PBMCs supplied cDNA or gDNA.

TCRdb's copy holds only in-frame clones and misses some; the assay was immunoSEQ multiplex PCR. Counted here are approximately 190,000 clones, approximately 90% occurring once; the ten biggest clones make up around 1.9%. The CDR3 loop spans 14 amino acids. Germline assignment: CDR1 MNHNS and CDR2 SASEGT. V gave up 2 bases and J gave up 2 bases, with 9 bases separating them. The chain has TRBV6-1 and TRBJ1-2; D gene unclear. The TCR sequence derives from a man in his 70s with active or convalescent COVID-19. The sequenced material came from peripheral blood. The chain's CDR3 is CASSETAANYGYTF. The CDR3 DNA follows: TGTGCCAGCAGTGAAACAGCCGCAAACTATGGCTACACCTTC.